A single T cell receptor beta chain is shown here with its context. The sample belongs to a study of cytotoxic CD8 clonotypes in ibrutinib-treated CLL. Study at large: In all, 10 to 11 patients were relapsed/refractory, under 16 were treatment-naive and about 17 were IGHV unmutated.

Using immunoSEQ multiplex PCR, the repertoire was profiled, and TCRdb retains in-frame clones only, with some absent. The profile covers more than 200,000 clones, with 70% appearing a single time and over 15% taken by the ten largest. This CDR3 is built from 15 residues. Looked up from germline, CDR1 is MNHEY and CDR2 is SMNVEV (reference sequence). Germline trimming cut 6 bases from V and 7 bases from J; bases unmatched to any gene: 9. This sequence joins TRBV27 and TRBJ2-1, with 10 nucleotides matching TRBD2. This receptor was identified in a human donor with chronic lymphocytic leukemia. Sequenced material: PBMCs, taken after 24 months of ibrutinib treatment. The CDR3 reads CASSQLAGRGNEQFF. The CDR3 DNA reads TGTGCCAGCAGCCAACTAGCGGGAAGAGGAAATGAGCAGTTCTTC.